A single sample gave rise to the 26 T cell receptor beta chains below, sequenced in a study of CD8 T cells in Susac syndrome (dated by TCRdb to about 2019). The library was prepared using the immunoSEQ multiplex PCR assay. RNA was extracted using the RNeasy kit, and about 0.45 to 1 ug of the RNA was reverse transcribed with random hexamers. Through fastp at Q25 and MiXCR, TCRdb rebuilt clones from the public reads, retaining in-frame beta chains. Each entry is one CDR3 protein sequence, shown with its most common DNA and genes. This sample is represented by about 120,000 distinct CDR3 sequences; just under 95% of them were singletons. The top ten clones comprise over 0.1% of the sample. Source material: CD8+ T cells from PBMCs. These receptors all stem from a human donor in good health.

The rearrangement uses TRBV12-3 or TRBV12-4 and TRBJ2-3; TRBD2 is a possible D gene (6 bases). The length of the CDR3 is 15 residues. V was shortened by 2 bases and J by 3 bases, with 12 bases between the two germline ends. CDR3 in amino acids: CASSLIGSPTDTQYF. In nucleotides, the CDR3 is TGTGCCAGCAGTTTAATCGGGAGCCCAACAGATACGCAGTATTTT.

The chain has TRBV5-4 and TRBJ1-2; 8 nucleotides match TRBD1. This CDR3 spans 17 amino acids. Per the germline V gene, CDR1 is SGHNT and CDR2 is YYREEE (reference sequence). V was pared by 2 bases and J by 7 bases, with 16 bases of the junction left unmatched. The CDR3 is CASSFNLDLTGGTGYTF. In DNA, the CDR3 is TGTGCCAGCAGCTTTAATCTCGACTTAACAGGGGGTACTGGCTACACCTTC. Full variable domain (missing parts from reference TRBV5-4 and TRBJ1-2): ETGVTQSPTHLIKTRGQQVTLRCSSQSGHNTVSWYQQALGQGPQFIFQYYREEENGRGNFPPRFSGLQFPNYSSELNVNALELDDSALYLCASSFNLDLTGGTGYTFGSGTRLTVV.

This chain joins TRBV3-1 and TRBJ1-1; TRBD1 aligns across 7 bases. The ends lost 3 bases at V and 4 bases at J; junction bases unmatched: 11. Germline CDR1 and CDR2: LGHDT and YNNKEL (reference sequence). This CDR3 contains 16 residues. The DNA of the CDR3 is TGTGCCAGCAGCCATTCGATTGACAGGGTTGCCACTGAAGCTTTCTTT. Translating it yields CASSHSIDRVATEAFF.

As regards this clonotype: At one boundary the junction diverges from the germline segment, which might be a read error. The chain is built from TRBV7-9 and TRBJ2-7; D is tentatively TRBD1 or TRBD2 (5 bases each). CDR1 is SEHNR, CDR2 FQNEAQ, per germline (reference sequence). The CDR3 runs to 13 residues. CDR3 DNA sequence: TGTGCCAGCAGCCCCTACCGGGACGGAGAGCCGTACTTC. It is translated as CASSPYRDGEPYF.

The chain couples TRBV19 to TRBJ1-5; D call uncertain. This CDR3 region has 13 residues. CDR1 is LNHDA and CDR2 is SQIVND in the germline V gene (reference sequence). The ends were cut back, 6 bases at V and 2 bases at J, with 8 bases in the middle. CDR3 DNA sequence: TGTGCCAGTAGCAATCACGGCAATCAGCCCCAGCATTTT. Translation: CASSNHGNQPQHF.

The V call is TRBV7-3, the J call TRBJ2-3; no definite D call. The CDR3 extends over 14 amino acids. Trimming stripped 6 bases from V and 5 bases from J, with 15 bases between. The germline gives CDR1 SGHTA, CDR2 FQGTGA. CDR3 in amino acids: CASSHSRVGDTQYF. CDR3 sequence (DNA): TGTGCCAGCAGTCATTCTCGGGTGGGAGATACGCAGTATTTT.

The chain links TRBV7-2 to TRBJ2-2, with 8 bases that match TRBD1. CDR3 length: 15 residues. Per the germline V gene, CDR1 is SGHTA and CDR2 is FQGNSA. J lost 7 bases, V lost 2 bases, and 6 bases had no gene match. The CDR3 reads CASSLQKTGVGELFF. The CDR3 nucleotides are TGTGCCAGCAGCTTACAAAAGACAGGGGTCGGGGAGCTGTTTTTT.

The chain joins TRBV20-1 to TRBJ1-1; no clear D. The length of the CDR3 is 12 residues. Germline-derived CDR1 and CDR2 are DFQATT and SNEGSKA (reference sequence). V shed 1 base and J shed 7 bases, with 10 bases lying between them. CDR3 nucleotides: TGCAGTGCTAGAGCGTCACCCGTTGAAGCTTTCTTT. This gives the protein CSARASPVEAFF.

The chain uses TRBV19 and TRBJ1-5, with D uncertain. There are 14 residues in the CDR3. Trimming shortened V by 8 bases and J by 6 bases, and 17 bases separated the two germline ends. Germline lookup yields CDR1 LNHDA and CDR2 SQIVND (reference sequence). The CDR3 is CASFRTGGRQPQHF. The CDR3 region has the DNA TGTGCCAGTTTTCGGACGGGAGGCCGTCAGCCCCAGCATTTT.

This clonotype was seen once. The V and J genes are TRBV25-1 and TRBJ2-1; D is tentatively TRBD1 or TRBD2 (5 bases each). CDR1 is MGHDK, CDR2 SYGVNS, per germline. The CDR3 runs to 13 residues. The V and J ends lost 6 bases and 5 bases respectively, with 11 bases between them. CDR3 amino acids: CASRGVGNNEQFF. In DNA, the CDR3 is TGTGCCAGCAGGGGGGTCGGAAACAATGAGCAGTTCTTC.

V usage is TRBV20-1 and J usage is TRBJ2-3; TRBD1 is a possible D gene (5 bases). The CDR3 is 14 amino acids. V lost 2 bases and J 2 bases, leaving 11 bases between the germline ends. CDR1 and CDR2 from the germline V gene are DFQATT and SNEGSKA (reference sequence). The CDR3 nucleotides are TGCAGTGCTAGAAGGGGCCCCATCACAGATACGCAGTATTTT. It translates to CSARRGPITDTQYF.

CDR3: CAISADRGNQPQHF. CDR3 coding DNA: TGTGCCATCAGTGCAGACAGGGGCAATCAGCCCCAGCATTTT. The chain joins TRBV10-3 to TRBJ1-5, with TRBD1 identical over 7 bases. V lost 4 bases, J lost 2 bases, and 2 bases stayed unmatched. The CDR3 extends over 14 amino acids. The germline V gene encodes CDR1 ENHRY and CDR2 SYGVKD.

About this clonotype itself: Germline is not matched at one junction end, which may reflect a read error. The rearrangement joins TRBV5-1 to TRBJ2-7; D remains unclear. The germline CDR1 and CDR2 sequences are SGHRS and YFSETQ. This CDR3 has 15 amino acids. CDR3 sequence: CASSPLRIVSYGQYF. CDR3 sequence (DNA): TGCGCCAGCAGCCCCCTAAGGATTGTCTCCTACGGGCAGTACTTC.

CDR3 region: CASSYNGKNTEAFF. The CDR3, as DNA: TGTGCCAGCAGTTATAACGGAAAGAACACTGAAGCTTTCTTT. The rearrangement uses TRBV12-3 or TRBV12-4 and TRBJ1-1; D remains unclear. There are 14 residues in the CDR3. V dropped 4 bases and J dropped 1 base, with 10 bases sitting between them.

J is TRBJ1-1 and V is TRBV3-1; D is undetermined. The germline CDR1 and CDR2 sequences are LGHDT and YNNKEL (reference sequence). CDR3 size: 14 residues. The V gene lost 7 bases and the J gene lost 0 bases, with 12 bases spanning the gap. The CDR3 protein is CASTLGSVNTEAFF. CDR3 DNA: TGTGCCAGCACCCTAGGGAGCGTGAACACTGAAGCTTTCTTT.

The chain is built from TRBV3-1 and TRBJ2-1; TRBD2 matches 7 bases. TRBJ2-7 matches the DNA end more closely, so the J call is doubtful. The V gene's germline CDR1 is LGHDT and CDR2 YNNKEL (reference sequence). The CDR3 is made up of 13 amino acids. The CDR3 DNA sequence: TGTGCCAGCAGCCAAACGCGGGAGAATGAGCAGTACTTC. Its translation is CASSQTRENEQYF.

This clonotype was counted a single time. The chain links TRBV6-6 to TRBJ1-5; D not resolved. The V gene lost 6 bases and the J gene lost 0 bases, with 9 bases spanning the gap. Germline assignment: CDR1 MNHNY and CDR2 SVGAGI (reference sequence). This CDR3 is built from 14 residues. In DNA, the CDR3 is TGTGCCAGCAGCGACGAGATTAGCAATCAGCCCCAGCATTTT. Its translation is CASSDEISNQPQHF.

This chain joins TRBV7-6 and TRBJ2-7, with D perhaps matching TRBD2 (6 bases). CDR3 size: 13 residues. Germline loops: CDR1 SGHVS, CDR2 FNYEAQ. V was clipped by 7 bases and J by 3 bases, with 13 bases between them. The CDR3 is CASTSGAFYEQYF. DNA for the CDR3: TGTGCCAGCACGTCGGGAGCCTTCTACGAGCAGTACTTC.

The J gene is TRBJ2-6, the V gene TRBV6-6, with 8 bases matching TRBD1. V shed 10 bases and J 4 bases; nucleotides not matched to a gene: 9. The CDR3 runs to 15 residues. Germline V lookup: CDR1 MNHNY, CDR2 SVGAGI (reference sequence). CDR3 coding DNA: TGTGCCACTCAGTTACAGGGGGTGGGGGCCAACGTCCTGACTTTC. Translation: CATQLQGVGANVLTF.

This chain connects TRBV15 to TRBJ1-4, with 7 bases lining up with TRBD1. J gave up 1 base and V 8 bases, and 1 base lay outside the gene matches. Germline assignment: CDR1 LNHNV and CDR2 YYDKDF (reference sequence). The CDR3 has 13 residues. CDR3 nucleotides: TGTGCCACCTCAGGGGGAACTAATGAAAAACTGTTTTTT. It is translated as CATSGGTNEKLFF.

The chain is built from TRBV18 and TRBJ1-1; TRBD1 aligns across 8 bases. Trimming at V came to 3 bases and at J to 1 base, leaving 4 bases not matched to a gene. This CDR3 contains 15 residues. Per the germline V gene, CDR1 is KGHSH and CDR2 is LQKENI. Written as DNA, the CDR3 is TGTGCCAGCTCACCGAGGACAGGGACGAACACTGAAGCTTTCTTT. It yields the protein CASSPRTGTNTEAFF.

This chain uses TRBV5-1 with TRBJ2-4; the D gene is possibly TRBD1 (5 bases). This CDR3 is 15 amino acids long. The germline V gene has CDR1 SGHRS and CDR2 YFSETQ. V lost 0 bases and J 0 bases, leaving 7 bases between the germline ends. CDR3 residues: CASSLDQGAKNIQYF. For the CDR3, the DNA is TGCGCCAGCAGCTTGGATCAGGGAGCCAAAAACATTCAGTACTTC.

The V gene is TRBV14, the J gene TRBJ1-1, with D unclear. Germline lookup yields CDR1 SGHDN and CDR2 FVKESK. V was cut by 2 bases and J by 6 bases, with 7 bases left in between. The CDR3 extends over 12 amino acids. The CDR3 region is CASSQSYPEAFF. DNA of the CDR3: TGTGCCAGCAGCCAATCTTACCCTGAAGCTTTCTTT.

The V call is TRBV29-1, the J call TRBJ2-7; D perhaps matches TRBD1 (6 bases). The V gene's germline CDR1 is SQVTM and CDR2 ANQGSEA. The CDR3 covers 11 residues. The ends were cut back, 4 bases at V and 4 bases at J, with 8 bases in the middle. The DNA for the CDR3 is TGCAGCGTTGCTCAGGGGTACGAGCAGTACTTC. Amino acids: CSVAQGYEQYF.

This chain connects TRBV19 to TRBJ2-7, with TRBD1 as a possible D gene (7 bases). CDR3 length equals 15 residues. Germline lookup yields CDR1 LNHDA and CDR2 SQIVND (reference sequence). The germline V and J ends were trimmed by 4 bases and 6 bases, with 19 bases remaining between them. CDR3 coding DNA: TGTGCCAGTAGTAAAAGGACAGGACTAAAGGTCGAGCAGTACTTC. Protein: CASSKRTGLKVEQYF.

The V gene is TRBV6-2 or TRBV6-3, the J gene TRBJ2-1, with D unresolved. The germline V and J ends were trimmed by 7 bases and 2 bases, with 15 bases remaining between them. Looked up from germline, CDR1 is MNHEY and CDR2 is SVGEGT. CDR3 length: 15 amino acids. The DNA of the CDR3 is TGTGCCAGCATCAGTCCCCAATTAACCTACAATGAGCAGTTCTTC. Residues: CASISPQLTYNEQFF.